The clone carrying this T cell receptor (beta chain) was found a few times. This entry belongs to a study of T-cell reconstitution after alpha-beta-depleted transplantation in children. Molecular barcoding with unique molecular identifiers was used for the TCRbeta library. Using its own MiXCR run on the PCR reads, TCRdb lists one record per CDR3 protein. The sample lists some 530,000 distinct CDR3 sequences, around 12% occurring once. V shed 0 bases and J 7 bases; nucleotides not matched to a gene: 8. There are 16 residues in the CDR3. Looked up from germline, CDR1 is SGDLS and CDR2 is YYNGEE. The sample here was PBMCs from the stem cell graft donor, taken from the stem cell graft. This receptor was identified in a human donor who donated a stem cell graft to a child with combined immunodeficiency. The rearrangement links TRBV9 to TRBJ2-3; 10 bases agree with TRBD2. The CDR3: CASSVGLAGAINTQYF. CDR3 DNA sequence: TGTGCCAGCAGCGTAGGGCTAGCGGGGGCTATAAATACGCAGTATTTT. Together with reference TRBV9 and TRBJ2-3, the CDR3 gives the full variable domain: DSGVTQTPKHLITATGQRVTLRCSPRSGDLSVYWYQQSLDQGLQFLIQYYNGEERAKGNILERFSAQQFPDLHSELNLSSLELGDSALYFCASSVGLAGAINTQYFGPGTRLTVL.